The clone carrying this T cell receptor (beta chain) has just one count. Both 60 Vbeta primers and 13 Jbeta primers went into the PCR. This table comes from immunoSEQ multiplex PCR, and its TCRdb copy is limited to in-frame clones, with some not included. The data contain some 130,000 clones, around 76% of them singletons. Germline CDR1 reads SGHTA; CDR2 reads FQGNSA. V was cut by 1 base and J by 1 base, with 7 bases left in between. The CDR3 contains 14 residues. The data were obtained in a study of cytomegalovirus exposure and HLA in healthy donors. The chain employs TRBV7-2 and TRBJ1-1; unclear D gene. Sequencing input: PBMCs. This TCR was sampled from a male donor in good health and CMV-seronegative. The CDR3 DNA is TGTGCCAGCAGCTTAGAGTCGGGGAACACTGAAGCTTTCTTT. Residues: CASSLESGNTEAFF.